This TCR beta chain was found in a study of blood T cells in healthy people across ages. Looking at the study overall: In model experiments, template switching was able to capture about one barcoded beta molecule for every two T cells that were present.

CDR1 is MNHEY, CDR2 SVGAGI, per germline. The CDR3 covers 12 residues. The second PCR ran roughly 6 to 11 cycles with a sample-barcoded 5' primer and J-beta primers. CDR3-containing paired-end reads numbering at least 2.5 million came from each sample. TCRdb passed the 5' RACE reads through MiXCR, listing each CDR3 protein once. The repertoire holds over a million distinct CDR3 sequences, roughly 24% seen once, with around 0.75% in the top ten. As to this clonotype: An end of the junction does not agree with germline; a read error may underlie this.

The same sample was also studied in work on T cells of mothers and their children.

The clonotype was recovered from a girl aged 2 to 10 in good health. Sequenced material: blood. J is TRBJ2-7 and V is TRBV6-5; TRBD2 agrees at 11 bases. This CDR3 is CASSYPGLAAIF. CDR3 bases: TGTGCCAGCAGTTACCCGGGACTAGCGGCGATATTC.